This entry lists 32 T cell receptor beta chains sequenced from one sample in a study of shared clonotypes between healthy human individuals. TCRdb's table, derived via immunoSEQ multiplex PCR, lists solely in-frame clones and lacks some. Of more than 400,000 clones listed, 90% to 97% were seen once; the top ten hold approximately 0.06%. Source material: naive CD4+ T cells sorted from blood. As to subset: CD45RA+ positively selected. All receptors come from a woman under 40 in good health.

This chain's CDR3 is CATSRDGTSSYEQYF. Here the CDR3 DNA reads TGTGCCACCAGCAGAGATGGGACTAGCTCCTACGAGCAGTACTTC. J is TRBJ2-7 and V is TRBV15; the match to TRBD2 covers 8 bases. Germline values: CDR1 LNHNV, CDR2 YYDKDF (reference sequence). Losses at the gene ends were 0 bases for V and 0 bases for J; bases not matched to a gene: 1. This CDR3 spans 15 amino acids.

The CDR3 sequence: CASSELGHLNTEAFF. DNA for the CDR3: TGTGCCAGCAGTGAATTGGGACACTTGAACACTGAAGCTTTCTTT. The chain employs TRBV2 and TRBJ1-1, with D possibly matching TRBD1 (6 bases). Germline loops: CDR1 SNHLY, CDR2 FYNNEI. The CDR3 runs to 15 residues. Trimming cost V 2 bases and J 0 bases, with 10 bases left between them.

V usage is TRBV7-8 and J usage is TRBJ1-5; 7 bases match TRBD1. CDR1 and CDR2 from the germline V gene are SGHVS and FQNEAQ. The CDR3 covers 17 residues. Trimming cost V 1 base and J 3 bases; bases outside gene matches: 9. CDR3 DNA: TGTGCCAGCAGCTTAGACCGACAGGGAACGAACAATCAGCCCCAGCATTTT. Amino acid sequence: CASSLDRQGTNNQPQHF.

The rearrangement joins TRBV28 to TRBJ1-1; D remains ambiguous. Germline-derived CDR1 and CDR2 are MDHEN and SYDVKM. The ends were cut back, 11 bases at V and 0 bases at J, with 10 bases in the middle. The CDR3 has 12 residues. In DNA, the CDR3 is TGTGCCGCCGCGGGGTTGAACACTGAAGCTTTCTTT. Translating gives CAAAGLNTEAFF.

This rearrangement joins TRBV5-8 to TRBJ2-2, with D possibly being TRBD2 (6 bases). The germline gives CDR1 SGHTS, CDR2 YDEGEE. The CDR3 is made up of 16 amino acids. V shed 2 bases and J shed 1 base, with 12 bases lying between them. The chain's CDR3 is CASSLNRGVNTGELFF. DNA for the CDR3: TGTGCCAGCAGCTTAAACCGCGGGGTGAACACCGGGGAGCTGTTTTTT.

The J gene is TRBJ1-1, the V gene TRBV5-1; 7 nucleotides agree with TRBD1. CDR1 is SGHRS, CDR2 YFSETQ, per germline. This CDR3 is 15 amino acids long. The V gene end was trimmed by 4 bases and the J gene end by 0 bases; junction bases not matched to a gene: 6. DNA of the CDR3: TGCGCCAGCAGCCCGAGAGGACAGGTGAACACTGAAGCTTTCTTT. Translation: CASSPRGQVNTEAFF.

This chain connects TRBV7-8 to TRBJ2-2; D not resolved. The CDR3 is 15 amino acids. V gave up 6 bases and J gave up 9 bases, with 20 bases separating them. CDR1 is SGHVS, CDR2 FQNEAQ, per germline. The CDR3 protein is CASRDSLLGSWELFF. In nucleotides, the CDR3 is TGTGCCAGCAGGGATAGCTTACTTGGTTCCTGGGAGCTGTTTTTT.

This sequence joins TRBV7-2 and TRBJ1-3; 9 bases map to TRBD1. Germline V lookup: CDR1 SGHTA, CDR2 FQGNSA. This CDR3 comprises 15 residues. V lost 5 bases, J lost 2 bases, and 4 bases stayed unmatched. CDR3 coding DNA: TGTGCCAGCAGCGTCCGACAGGGGGCTGGAAACACCATATATTTT. Protein product: CASSVRQGAGNTIYF.

The chain couples TRBV27 to TRBJ2-1; TRBD1 agrees at 8 bases. In germline, CDR1 is MNHEY, CDR2 SMNVEV (reference sequence). After removal of 8 bases from V and 2 bases from J, the junction contained 8 bases not matched to a gene. The CDR3 has 15 residues. CDR3 in amino acids: CASVMRTGTYNEQFF. CDR3 DNA sequence: TGTGCCAGCGTGATGCGGACAGGGACCTACAATGAGCAGTTCTTC.

V gene TRBV2 combines with J gene TRBJ2-4; no clear D gene. Germline V gene sequence: CDR1 SNHLY, CDR2 FYNNEI. V was pared by 5 bases and J by 5 bases, with 7 bases between. The CDR3 has 12 amino acids. CDR3 sequence: CASSPTQNIQYF. The CDR3 coding sequence is TGTGCCAGCAGTCCGACCCAAAACATTCAGTACTTC.

V gene TRBV28 combines with J gene TRBJ2-3; 10 nucleotides line up with TRBD1. Germline assignment: CDR1 MDHEN and CDR2 SYDVKM. CDR3 size: 17 residues. Germline trimming cut 6 bases from V and 4 bases from J; bases unmatched to any gene: 13. The CDR3 here is CASRNPGQGLKADTQYF. DNA of the CDR3: TGTGCCAGCAGGAACCCGGGACAGGGGTTAAAGGCAGATACGCAGTATTTT.

This sequence joins TRBV5-1 and TRBJ2-1, with TRBD1 matching over 8 bases. The V gene end was trimmed by 4 bases and the J gene end by 3 bases; junction bases not matched to a gene: 6. The length of the CDR3 is 15 residues. In germline, CDR1 is SGHRS, CDR2 YFSETQ. As DNA, the CDR3 is TGCGCCAGCAGCGTAGGACAGGGAGACTACAATGAGCAGTTCTTC. Encoded protein: CASSVGQGDYNEQFF.

This chain connects TRBV4-1 to TRBJ2-7, with D possibly matching TRBD1 (6 bases). V shed 0 bases and J shed 9 bases, with 15 bases lying between them. The CDR3 loop spans 14 amino acids. CDR1 and CDR2 (germline): MGHRA, YSYEKL. CDR3 residues: CASSQDLDRRVQYF. The DNA of the CDR3 is TGCGCCAGCAGCCAAGATTTAGACAGGAGAGTGCAGTACTTC.

The chain joins TRBV28 to TRBJ2-7, with 10 bases that match TRBD1. This CDR3 spans 16 amino acids. Trimming at V came to 7 bases and at J to 5 bases, leaving 14 bases not matched to a gene. CDR1 MDHEN and CDR2 SYDVKM come from the germline V gene. This chain's CDR3 is CASTPRTGQGFHEQYF. The DNA for the CDR3 is TGTGCCAGCACTCCAAGAACGGGACAGGGGTTTCACGAGCAGTACTTC.

This rearrangement joins TRBV2 to TRBJ2-1; 8 nucleotides align to TRBD2. The CDR3 is 14 residues long. Losses at the gene ends were 7 bases for V and 8 bases for J; bases not matched to a gene: 10. Germline CDR1 and CDR2: SNHLY and FYNNEI. For the CDR3, the DNA is TGTGCCAGCACGCCCGGGAGGGTGGCTCATGAGCAGTTCTTC. Protein: CASTPGRVAHEQFF.

The CDR3 region is CAIRTPSGRANEQFF. The CDR3 DNA reads TGTGCCATCAGGACCCCCTCCGGGAGGGCCAATGAGCAGTTCTTC. V gene TRBV10-3 combines with J gene TRBJ2-1, with 8 nucleotides matching TRBD2. After removal of 6 bases from V and 6 bases from J, the junction contained 10 bases not matched to a gene. CDR1 and CDR2 from the germline V gene are ENHRY and SYGVKD. The CDR3 consists of 15 residues.

V and J are TRBV5-4 and TRBJ2-5; weak D call: TRBD1 (6 bases). The CDR3 loop spans 16 amino acids. Trimming pared 4 bases from V and 5 bases from J, leaving 21 bases between. Germline loops: CDR1 SGHNT, CDR2 YYREEE (reference sequence). The CDR3 nucleotides are TGTGCCAGCAGCGGTACAGGGCAGAGAATAGGGGAGACCCAGTACTTC. Protein: CASSGTGQRIGETQYF.

Remarks on this clone: This sample includes further DNA sequences coding for the same CDR3. This chain links TRBV5-1 with TRBJ2-1; TRBD1 agrees at 8 bases. Germline V gene data show CDR1 as SGHRS and CDR2 as YFSETQ. Trimming cost V 2 bases and J 0 bases; bases outside gene matches: 1. This CDR3 spans 15 amino acids. The CDR3 DNA reads as TGCGCCAGCAGCTTCACAGGGGGCTCCTACAATGAGCAGTTCTTC. Protein: CASSFTGGSYNEQFF. Supplemented by reference TRBV5-1 and TRBJ2-1, the full variable domain reads KAGVTQTPRYLIKTRGQQVTLSCSPISGHRSVSWYQQTPGQGLQFLFEYFSETQRNKGNFPGRFSGRQFSNSRSEMNVSTLELGDSALYLCASSFTGGSYNEQFFGPGTRLTVL.

This CDR3 reads CASSFLVGNTIYF. As DNA, the CDR3 is TGTGCCAGCAGTTTTTTAGTGGGGAACACCATATATTTT. The rearrangement uses TRBV28 and TRBJ1-3; no reliable D call. Looked up from germline, CDR1 is MDHEN and CDR2 is SYDVKM. This CDR3 region has 13 residues. V was cut by 3 bases and J by 7 bases, with 10 bases left in between. Combining the CDR3 with reference TRBV28 and TRBJ1-3 gives the whole variable domain DVKVTQSSRYLVKRTGEKVFLECVQDMDHENMFWYRQDPGLGLRLIYFSYDVKMKEKGDIPEGYSVSREKKERFSLILESASTNQTSMYLCASSFLVGNTIYFGEGSWLTVV.

The V and J genes are TRBV4-1 and TRBJ1-1, with unresolved D. The CDR3 is 13 amino acids. V was shortened by 5 bases and J by 8 bases, with 15 bases between the two germline ends. CDR1 and CDR2 (germline): MGHRA, YSYEKL. In DNA form, the CDR3 reads TGCGCCAGCAGCTTTCCGCGTGGCAGAGAAGCTTTCTTT. Translating gives CASSFPRGREAFF.

The chain has TRBV4-1 and TRBJ1-5; D is perhaps TRBD1 (6 bases). This CDR3 region has 18 residues. The germline V gene has CDR1 MGHRA and CDR2 YSYEKL. V shed 4 bases and J shed 2 bases, with 21 bases lying between them. This chain's CDR3 is CASSPNRIRGAGNQPQHF. DNA for the CDR3: TGCGCCAGCAGCCCAAACCGGATCAGGGGCGCGGGCAATCAGCCCCAGCATTTT.

For the CDR3, the DNA is TGTGCCAGCAGACCGGGACTAGCGGGATTTCGCGAGACCCAGTACTTC. As protein: CASRPGLAGFRETQYF. The rearrangement uses TRBV27 and TRBJ2-5; 13 positions agree with TRBD2. Germline trimming cut 6 bases from V and 5 bases from J; bases unmatched to any gene: 9. This CDR3 spans 16 amino acids. CDR1 MNHEY and CDR2 SMNVEV come from the germline V gene (reference sequence).

Details on this clone: Other DNA sequences in this specimen translate into the identical CDR3. V and J are TRBV10-3 and TRBJ2-5, with unresolved D. The end of the DNA fits TRBJ2-7 better, so the J call may be wrong. The CDR3 contains 12 residues. From germline, CDR1 is ENHRY and CDR2 SYGVKD. In DNA form, the CDR3 reads TGTGCCATCAGTGACCGAACCTACGAGCAGTACTTC. Protein: CAISDRTYEQYF.

DNA of the CDR3: TGTGCCAGCAGGTCCTCCGGGACAACCAGGGGAAAACTGTTTTTT. It codes for CASRSSGTTRGKLFF. The rearrangement uses TRBV28 and TRBJ1-4, with D possibly being TRBD1 (6 bases). The germline V gene has CDR1 MDHEN and CDR2 SYDVKM. Between the trimmed V and J ends, which lost 6 bases and 10 bases, there was a span of 21 bases. The length of the CDR3 is 15 residues.

The V and J genes are TRBV7-3 and TRBJ2-1; 10 positions agree with TRBD2. Germline trimming cut 5 bases from V and 0 bases from J; bases unmatched to any gene: 1. The CDR3 sequence is 15 residues long. Germline lookup yields CDR1 SGHTA and CDR2 FQGTGA. The CDR3: CASSRLAGSYNEQFF. The CDR3 coding sequence is TGTGCCAGCAGCCGACTAGCGGGCTCCTACAATGAGCAGTTCTTC.

V usage is TRBV5-4 and J usage is TRBJ2-3; the match to TRBD2 covers 10 bases. Germline lookup yields CDR1 SGHNT and CDR2 YYREEE (reference sequence). The V segment lost 2 bases and the J segment 2 bases; nucleotides outside the gene matches: 5. CDR3 length: 16 residues. The chain's CDR3 is CASSLGLAEDTDTQYF. CDR3 nucleotide sequence: TGTGCCAGCAGCTTAGGACTAGCGGAAGACACAGATACGCAGTATTTT.

The CDR3 coding sequence is TGTGCCAGCAGTCGGACAGGGGAGGACTATGGCTACACCTTC. This codes for CASSRTGEDYGYTF. The chain has TRBV6-4 and TRBJ1-2; TRBD1 matches at 9 bases. CDR3 length: 14 amino acids. The germline gives CDR1 MRHNA, CDR2 SNTAGT. The trim removed 5 bases at V and 3 bases at J, leaving 4 bases unmatched.

The rearrangement uses TRBV2 and TRBJ1-2, with a possible D match to TRBD1 (6 bases). The germline V and J ends were trimmed by 8 bases and 4 bases, with 17 bases remaining between them. This CDR3 has 14 residues. From germline, CDR1 is SNHLY and CDR2 FYNNEI. The CDR3 bases are TGTGCCAGCTGTAAATCTACAGGGTTCTATGGCTACACCTTC. Encoded protein: CASCKSTGFYGYTF. Full variable domain (missing parts from reference TRBV2 and TRBJ1-2): EPEVTQTPSHQVTQMGQEVILRCVPISNHLYFYWYRQILGQKVEFLVSFYNNEISEKSEIFDDQFSVERPDGSNFTLKIRSTKLEDSAMYFCASCKSTGFYGYTFGSGTRLTVV.

This clone occurred once. This rearrangement joins TRBV6-6 to TRBJ2-7; D perhaps matches TRBD1 (5 bases). Trimming stripped 5 bases from V and 3 bases from J, with 11 bases between. The CDR3 is made up of 13 amino acids. Germline V gene lookup returns CDR1 MNHNY and CDR2 SVGAGI (reference sequence). The CDR3 spells CASSNQGIYEQYF. CDR3 sequence (DNA): TGTGCCAGCAGTAATCAGGGAATCTACGAGCAGTACTTC.

The chain is built from TRBV19 and TRBJ2-1; perhaps TRBD2 as D (6 bases). This CDR3 region has 15 residues. Trimming removed 0 bases at V and 4 bases at J, with 10 bases between. The germline CDR1 and CDR2 sequences are LNHDA and SQIVND (reference sequence). CDR3 coding DNA: TGTGCCAGTAGTATAGAGGTAGCGGCTTACAATGAGCAGTTCTTC. As protein: CASSIEVAAYNEQFF.

The chain couples TRBV19 to TRBJ2-1; unclear D gene. Germline V gives CDR1 LNHDA, CDR2 SQIVND (reference sequence). The CDR3 length is 15 residues. With 3 bases removed from V and 6 bases from J, the gap between germline ends came to 15 bases. The CDR3 protein is CASSMVGSPLNEQFF. DNA for the CDR3: TGTGCCAGTAGTATGGTGGGTTCCCCCCTCAATGAGCAGTTCTTC.

The rearrangement uses TRBV5-1 and TRBJ1-6, with 7 bases aligning to TRBD1. Germline V gene sequence: CDR1 SGHRS, CDR2 YFSETQ. The CDR3 is 14 residues long. The junction had 5 bases not matched to a gene; V was cut back by 5 bases and J by 6 bases. The CDR3 spells CASRRDSPNSPLHF. The CDR3 DNA sequence: TGCGCCAGCAGACGGGACAGCCCTAATTCACCCCTCCACTTT. The complete variable domain, with remaining parts taken from reference TRBV5-1 and TRBJ1-6, reads KAGVTQTPRYLIKTRGQQVTLSCSPISGHRSVSWYQQTPGQGLQFLFEYFSETQRNKGNFPGRFSGRQFSNSRSEMNVSTLELGDSALYLCASRRDSPNSPLHFGNGTRLTVT.